Reported below is one T cell receptor (beta chain). Which antigen it targets is not known. There are no base qualities to consult, and no much larger clone falls within one base. The record originates from a study of vaccination effects on CD4 cells after COVID-19 (dated by TCRdb to about 2022). For the study in its entirety: Across the study, the median time from the second dose to post-vaccine sampling was 72 days (range 14 to 241). In the study, cultures from other donors were sequenced using the Oncomine TCR Beta short-read assay on an Illumina iSeq 100. SARS-CoV-2 spike-specific CD4+ TCR repertoires were compared before and after mRNA vaccination in COVID-19 convalescent patients and in infection-naive vaccine recipients. The full study included ten to eleven COVID-19 convalescent patients and several SARS-CoV-2-naive healthy vaccine recipients.

The protocol used for the library was the immunoSEQ multiplex PCR assay. DNA from the cultured and isolated CD4+ T cells underwent TCR beta CDR3 sequencing. In the source study's methods: Non-productive TCR sequences were removed and reads were trimmed to the CDR3 region, keeping CDR3s of at least 7 amino acids. Antigen-specific clonotypes were identified using the MANAFEST web app by comparison of expansion in peptide wells against reference cultures. Positive clones required FDR<0.05 expansion versus reference and all other wells, odds ratio above 5, and frequency above 0.1% in two replicate wells. A clonotype was defined as cross-reactive if the clonotype was significantly expanded both in SARS-CoV-2 spike wells and in at least one common cold coronavirus spike condition. CDR3 similarity was assessed by Levenshtein distance with the stringdist R package, and unrooted trees were built with ape in R 3.6.1. TCRdb carries this immuneACCESS record with in-frame sequences only. Its versions omit some clonotypes, under half of them owing to an unresolved V gene in the studies checked, with the rest unexplained. The V and J calls and clone size are taken from that table; D and trimming were inferred from the DNA. This sample gives 25,000 to 30,000 clones in total; more than 65% of them show up just once. The ten largest clones represent 8.5% to 10% of the sample.

CDR1 is given as SNHLY and CDR2 as FYNNEI, both from the germline V gene. The CDR3, from cysteine to phenylalanine, totals 12 residues. Here the CDR3 DNA is all that survives: 36 bases in frame from base 1. V gives up 7 bases and J gives up 5 bases, and the segment between their germline ends measures 11 bases. To identify antigen-specific CD4+ T cell clonotypes by their expansion, the ViraFEST assay first stimulated PBMC with viral peptide pools and then applied TCR sequencing. After around 11 days of culture, CD4+ T cells were isolated with the EasySep CD4+ T cell isolation kit. Participants received two doses of either the BNT162b2 or the mRNA-1273 mRNA SARS-CoV-2 vaccine. Negative nucleocapsid antibody results before and after vaccination confirmed that the healthy vaccine recipients had no prior SARS-CoV-2 infection. Roughly 2.1 million PBMC per well were cultured in IMDM with approximately 5% human AB serum, around 9.1 IU/ml IL-2 and gentamicin, plus 10 ug/ml peptides. Half of the culture medium was replaced with fresh IL-2-containing medium on days 3 and 7. Unless noted otherwise, every peptide stimulation condition was grown in triplicate wells. Using Ficoll-Paque Plus gradient centrifugation, PBMC were separated from whole blood and then either used fresh or cryopreserved at -140C. Overlapping peptide pools spanned the spike proteins of SARS-CoV-2 and the common cold coronaviruses HCoV-NL63, HCoV-OC43 and HCoV-229E. The QIAamp micro DNA kit was used to extract genomic DNA from the cultured CD4+ T cells.

Study-wide conclusions, independent of this receptor: Clones induced by infection and clones induced by vaccination both contracted markedly at late timepoints after vaccination, which fits with T cell responses waning over time. Among healthy vaccine recipients, nearly all vaccine-induced clones were SARS-CoV-2 mono-reactive, and just 1 of 255 was cross-reactive with common cold coronaviruses. Limitations of the study were the small number of convalescent patients and the absence of early post-infection timepoints.

The input for sequencing was CD4+ T cells from PBMCs cultured with HCoV-NL63 spike peptides, taken after COVID-19 vaccination. Sample cell subset or site, as interpreted from the label and publication: HCoV-NL63 spike overlapping peptide pool stimulation. The V and J genes are TRBV2 and TRBJ2-5, with no D gene named confidently. The sequence derives from a human donor who received a COVID-19 vaccine. The CDR3 is CASTGGGETQYF. The DNA sequence reads TGTGCCAGCACGGGTGGTGGCGAGACCCAGTACTTC.